The TCR beta chain under discussion was sequenced for a study of cytomegalovirus exposure and HLA in healthy donors. Overall study context: The 95 to 150 validation repertoires and the roughly 700 first-cohort repertoires shared a platform, a later analysis reported. Study observations and caveats: The authors listed about 170 TCR beta chains as cytomegalovirus-associated. Through in vitro validation, a few CMV-associated chains were shown to be specific for CMV antigens. Some public TCRs appeared in many individuals, while most sequences were rare.

Libraries were prepared by immunoSEQ multiplex PCR; TCRdb keeps only in-frame clonotypes and omits some of them. The data show 100,000 to 150,000 clones, 86% seen once. V dropped 6 bases and J dropped 3; count of bases not matched to a gene: 5. Per germline, CDR1 MNHEY and CDR2 SVGAGI. This CDR3 is 14 amino acids long. A word on this clone: Its target is unknown.

The sequenced sample consisted of PBMCs. The chain uses TRBV6-5 and TRBJ1-2; 9 bases are a match to TRBD1. The sequence derives from a man between 18 and 29 years old in good health and CMV-seronegative. The CDR3 nucleotides are TGTGCCAGCAGACAGGGGGCAGGCGACTATGGCTACACCTTC. Encoded protein: CASRQGAGDYGYTF.